This TCR beta chain derives from a study of T-cell memory formation after mild COVID-19 (TCRdb year 2021). Some background on the complete study: TCR sequence clusters from the two donors were largely donor specific. In a couple of donors, T-cell clones that expanded and contracted after mild COVID-19 were followed by sequencing TCRalpha and TCRbeta repertoires longitudinally. The cohort was made up of two young adult volunteers, one female and one male, who were previously healthy.

Remarks on this clonotype: Its binding antigen is unknown. No much larger clone is present one base from it, and per-base qualities are unavailable.

What the study reported, not specific to this receptor: Contracting CD4+ clones appeared mostly in the CM and EM memory subsets, whereas CD8+ clones were enriched in EMRA. The second-wave clones that peaked on day 37 were not confirmed to be SARS-CoV-2 specific. Clones contracting from day 15 to 85 had balanced CD4/CD8 phenotypes, while a second wave expanding from day 15 to 37 was biased towards CD4+. Only a couple of mild cases were covered by the study, and larger cohorts that include severe cases with pre-infection samples were considered necessary. Some responding clones were detected in pre-infection memory, which suggested that pre-existing cross-reactive memory T cells had joined the SARS-CoV-2 response.

After removal of 3 bases from V and 7 bases from J, the junction retains 9 bases not matched to a gene. There are 15 amino acids in the CDR3, from cysteine to phenylalanine inclusive. The sequence is cut down to CDR3 DNA, 45 bases in frame from base 1. As encoded in the germline V gene, CDR1 is SNHLY while CDR2 is FYNNEI. The run used an Illumina NovaSeq 6000. cDNA libraries for TCRalpha and TCRbeta were prepared by 5'RACE using constant-segment primers, with sample barcodes and unique molecular identifiers added. Trizol reagent was used to extract RNA from every sample. Libraries were amplified in two PCR steps, with a second sample barcode and Illumina TruSeq adapters added in the second step. Libraries were sequenced on an Illumina NovaSeq with 2 x 150 bp paired-end reads. Per the source publication's procedure: With migec v1.2.7, reads were demultiplexed and then collapsed into UMI-guided consensus sequences. With mixcr v2.1.11, UMI consensuses were aligned to TRA and TRB V and J templates and assembled into clonotypes. Clonotypes were classified as expanded or contracted when called significant by both edgeR and NoisET, with noise models trained on biological replicates. For edgeR calls, the thresholds were a false discovery rate-adjusted p below 0.01 and a log2 fold-change of 1. PCA with hierarchical clustering of max-normalized trajectories of the 1000 most abundant clonotypes was used as exploratory dynamics analysis. Separately sequenced CD4+ and CD8+ repertoires were used to assign a CD4 or CD8 phenotype to each responding clone. The public reads were run again by TCRdb, first through fastp at Q25 and then through MiXCR, and only productive beta chains were kept. Rows merge per CDR3 protein into single entries with the most common DNA and genes. The V and J calls reflect TCRdb's pipeline rather than the authors' work. This sample is represented by more than 250,000 distinct CDR3 sequences; roughly 17% of them were singletons. Clones ranked in the top ten supply 22% of the sample.

Ficoll-Paque density gradient centrifugation was the method used to isolate PBMCs. The chain was built from TRBV2 and TRBJ2-5; 9 nucleotides in the junction match TRBD1. Sample: PBMCs or a T cell subset sorted from them (not recorded which). The receptor was isolated from a man between 18 and 29 years old who had mild COVID-19 (a few samples of this study predate the infection). The sample titles of this study are shuffled in the database, so cell type and time point are left out; the donor was told from shared clones. The nucleotide sequence is TGTGCCAGCAGTGAGTCGCCGACAGGGGGTTTGACCCAGTACTTC. Translated, this gives CASSESPTGGLTQYF.